Listed here are 21 T cell receptor beta chains from one sample, sequenced in a study of OX40 agonist ivuxolimab in advanced cancers. The receptor library was made with the immunoSEQ multiplex PCR assay. The immuneACCESS repertoire file appears here via TCRdb, limited to in-frame rearrangements. These files lack a portion of the clones; in checked studies, under half of the deficit traces to unresolved V genes, and the cause of the others is not known. In all, the sample holds approximately 86,000 clones, and approximately 90% of those were seen once. 0.25% to 0.35% of the sample is in the top ten clones. Here the sequenced sample was CD4+ or CD8+ T cells sorted from blood, taken in a trial of the OX40 agonist ivuxolimab. These receptors were collected from an adult with an advanced solid tumor such as melanoma, head and neck, liver or kidney cancer.

The chain combines TRBV28 with TRBJ2-1; tentatively, D is TRBD2 (5 bases). Deletions cut 2 bases from V and 4 bases from J, with 6 bases between. Germline CDR1 is MDHEN and CDR2 is SYDVKM. There are 13 residues in the CDR3. CDR3 residues: CASSLGRYNEQFF. In DNA, the CDR3 is TGTGCCAGCAGTTTAGGGAGATACAATGAGCAGTTCTTC.

The chain combines TRBV28 with TRBJ1-2; D is perhaps TRBD1 (6 bases). The CDR3 length is 14 residues. Trimming removed 8 bases at V and 4 bases at J, with 17 bases between. CDR1 and CDR2 from the germline V gene are MDHEN and SYDVKM. The CDR3 here is CASSGHPRGYGYTF. CDR3 DNA sequence: TGTGCCAGCTCGGGACACCCAAGGGGCTATGGCTACACCTTC.

The rearrangement links TRBV7-6 to TRBJ2-1, with TRBD2 identical over 8 bases. CDR3 size: 15 residues. Trimming took 1 base from V and 4 from J; bases not matched to a gene: 3. CDR1 and CDR2 (germline): SGHVS, FNYEAQ. The CDR3 bases are TGTGCCAGCAGCTTAGGCGGGAGGCGTTACAATGAGCAGTTCTTC. This gives the protein CASSLGGRRYNEQFF.

The chain joins TRBV12-1 to TRBJ2-3. TRBV12-1 is a listed pseudogene. The CDR3 length is 17 residues. As DNA, the CDR3 is TGTGCCAGCAGCGCCAAGTCGGGCCTAATGAAAGCGGATACGCAGTATTTT. Translating gives CASSAKSGLMKADTQYF.

This chain connects TRBV5-1 to TRBJ2-5, with 7 nucleotides matching TRBD2. The V segment lost 0 bases and the J segment 4 bases; nucleotides outside the gene matches: 6. Germline V gene data show CDR1 as SGHRS and CDR2 as YFSETQ. The CDR3 contains 15 residues. The CDR3 region has the DNA TGCGCCAGCAGCTTGGGTGCGGGAGCCATAGAGACCCAGTACTTC. It translates to CASSLGAGAIETQYF.

The chain links TRBV28 to TRBJ1-6; 9 bases line up with TRBD1. The CDR3 extends over 16 amino acids. Losses at the gene ends were 6 bases for V and 7 bases for J; bases not matched to a gene: 10. Germline V gene lookup returns CDR1 MDHEN and CDR2 SYDVKM. CDR3 region: CASRTPGTGLNSPLHF. In DNA, the CDR3 is TGTGCCAGCAGGACCCCCGGGACAGGGTTAAATTCACCCCTCCACTTT.

A note on this clone: The sample has other DNA sequences that encode this CDR3 too. The gene calls are TRBV7-9 and TRBJ1-4; possible D gene TRBD1, 5 bases. Trimming took off 5 bases at V and 8 bases at J, with 15 bases between the two ends. The CDR3 contains 14 residues. Germline CDR1 reads SEHNR; CDR2 reads FQNEAQ (reference sequence). CDR3: CASSQRGGGEKLFF. The CDR3 DNA reads as TGTGCCAGCAGCCAGAGGGGCGGCGGGGAAAAACTGTTTTTT.

The chain links TRBV18 to TRBJ2-7; D not resolved. Per germline, CDR1 KGHSH and CDR2 LQKENI. CDR3 size: 13 residues. Trimming took off 3 bases at V and 6 bases at J, with 12 bases between the two ends. CDR3: CASSPRSIGEQYF. The CDR3 DNA is TGTGCCAGCTCACCGCGGTCCATAGGCGAGCAGTACTTC.

The J gene is TRBJ2-7, the V gene TRBV28, with D hard to call. The CDR3 spans 12 residues. The V end was cut by 6 bases, the J end by 6 bases, with 12 bases between. Looked up from germline, CDR1 is MDHEN and CDR2 is SYDVKM. The CDR3 region has the DNA TGTGCCAGCAGCACCGGAGCTTTCGAGCAGTACTTC. It codes for CASSTGAFEQYF. Using reference TRBV28 and TRBJ2-7 for the parts outside the CDR3, the full variable domain is DVKVTQSSRYLVKRTGEKVFLECVQDMDHENMFWYRQDPGLGLRLIYFSYDVKMKEKGDIPEGYSVSREKKERFSLILESASTNQTSMYLCASSTGAFEQYFGPGTRLTVT.

The rearrangement uses TRBV6-1 and TRBJ2-1, with D perhaps being TRBD1 or TRBD2 (5 bases each). Trimming left V 2 bases short and J 15 bases short, with 26 bases between. CDR1 and CDR2 from the germline V gene are MNHNS and SASEGT. The CDR3 spans 16 residues. The CDR3 coding sequence is TGTGCCAGCAGTGAAAGCCCCCTTGGGGGAGCGAGAAAGGGGTTCTTC. Its protein is CASSESPLGGARKGFF.

The rearrangement links TRBV5-1 to TRBJ2-7; D not certain. Per the germline V gene, CDR1 is SGHRS and CDR2 is YFSETQ. V lost 0 bases and J 4 bases, leaving 11 bases between the germline ends. This CDR3 contains 14 residues. The CDR3: CASSLASLNYEQYF. CDR3 nucleotide sequence: TGCGCCAGCAGCTTGGCCTCTCTCAATTACGAGCAGTACTTC.

The V gene is TRBV7-2, the J gene TRBJ1-4; D unclear. This CDR3 has 15 amino acids. Germline V gives CDR1 SGHTA, CDR2 FQGNSA. The V end was cut by 5 bases, the J end by 5 bases, with 15 bases between. The CDR3 loop reads CASSPSGTKNEKLFF. In nucleotides, the CDR3 is TGTGCCAGCAGCCCCTCGGGAACAAAAAATGAAAAACTGTTTTTT.

The rearrangement joins TRBV7-2 to TRBJ2-7; TRBD2 aligns across 12 bases. The V gene end was trimmed by 2 bases and the J gene end by 0 bases; junction bases not matched to a gene: 8. This CDR3 comprises 18 residues. CDR1 is SGHTA and CDR2 is FQGNSA in the germline V gene. CDR3: CASSLRLAGGGSSYEQYF. The CDR3 DNA reads as TGTGCCAGCAGCTTAAGGCTAGCGGGAGGGGGAAGCTCCTACGAGCAGTACTTC.

The rearrangement uses TRBV7-3 and TRBJ2-1; 13 bases fit TRBD2. With 5 bases clipped from V and 6 bases from J, the junction kept 4 bases outside the gene matches. This CDR3 contains 15 residues. In germline, CDR1 is SGHTA, CDR2 FQGTGA. CDR3 nucleotide sequence: TGTGCCAGCAGCATACTAGCGGGAGGGTTCAATGAGCAGTTCTTC. Translated, it gives CASSILAGGFNEQFF.

The chain recombines TRBV14 with TRBJ2-1; D remains ambiguous. The CDR3 is made up of 15 amino acids. Trimming stripped 4 bases from V and 3 bases from J, with 13 bases between. CDR1 is SGHDN and CDR2 is FVKESK in the germline V gene. The CDR3 loop is CASSLDGRGYNEQFF. The DNA of the CDR3 is TGTGCCAGCAGCCTGGACGGCCGAGGCTACAATGAGCAGTTCTTC.

This clone has a handful of counts. In nucleotides, the CDR3 is TGCGCCAGCAGCCCCGGGACTAGCGGGATCAACACCGGGGAGCTGTTTTTT. Its protein is CASSPGTSGINTGELFF. The chain combines TRBV5-1 with TRBJ2-2; 13 bases fit TRBD2. The length of the CDR3 is 17 residues. Germline V gene lookup returns CDR1 SGHRS and CDR2 YFSETQ. J gave up 2 bases and V 4 bases, and 5 bases lay outside the gene matches.

The gene calls are TRBV5-6 and TRBJ2-3, with D tentatively TRBD2 (5 bases). Trimming removed 3 bases at V and 4 bases at J, with 9 bases between. The CDR3 has 13 residues. From germline, CDR1 is SGHDT and CDR2 YYEEEE. DNA of the CDR3: TGTGCCAGCAGCTCACTAGGTGCAGATACGCAGTATTTT. Protein product: CASSSLGADTQYF. The whole variable domain, remainder taken from reference TRBV5-6 and TRBJ2-3, is DAGVTQSPTHLIKTRGQQVTLRCSPKSGHDTVSWYQQALGQGPQFIFQYYEEEERQRGNFPDRFSGHQFPNYSSELNVNALLLGDSALYLCASSSLGADTQYFGPGTRLTVL.

The gene calls are TRBV9 and TRBJ2-2; TRBD1 matches 10 bases. The CDR3 contains 13 residues. V dropped 10 bases and J dropped 5; count of bases not matched to a gene: 5. Germline CDR1 reads SGDLS; CDR2 reads YYNGEE. CDR3 in DNA: TGTGCCTCTGGGACAGGGGAGACCGGGGAGCTGTTTTTT. It encodes CASGTGETGELFF.

The chain uses TRBV19 and TRBJ2-7, with 15 nucleotides matching TRBD2. With 9 bases clipped from V and 0 bases from J, the junction kept 6 bases outside the gene matches. CDR3 length: 16 amino acids. Germline CDR1 LNHDA, CDR2 SQIVND (reference sequence). CDR3 protein: CASQGLAGGSSYEQYF. CDR3 in DNA: TGTGCCAGCCAAGGACTAGCGGGAGGGAGCTCCTACGAGCAGTACTTC.

The chain joins TRBV28 to TRBJ2-7; TRBD2 agrees at 11 bases. Germline CDR1 is MDHEN and CDR2 is SYDVKM. This CDR3 contains 16 residues. V was pared by 7 bases and J by 5 bases, with 13 bases of the junction left unmatched. The CDR3 region has the DNA TGTGCCAGCAAACTAGGCGGGGCTAGCGGGAGGCACGAGCAGTACTTC. This sequence encodes CASKLGGASGRHEQYF.

V and J are TRBV7-9 and TRBJ2-1; possible D gene TRBD2, 6 bases. Trimming removed 5 bases at V and 1 base at J, with 9 bases between. Germline assignment: CDR1 SEHNR and CDR2 FQNEAQ (reference sequence). This CDR3 has 14 amino acids. The CDR3 region is CASSSGPSYNEQFF. The DNA for the CDR3 is TGTGCCAGCAGCAGCGGGCCTTCCTACAATGAGCAGTTCTTC.